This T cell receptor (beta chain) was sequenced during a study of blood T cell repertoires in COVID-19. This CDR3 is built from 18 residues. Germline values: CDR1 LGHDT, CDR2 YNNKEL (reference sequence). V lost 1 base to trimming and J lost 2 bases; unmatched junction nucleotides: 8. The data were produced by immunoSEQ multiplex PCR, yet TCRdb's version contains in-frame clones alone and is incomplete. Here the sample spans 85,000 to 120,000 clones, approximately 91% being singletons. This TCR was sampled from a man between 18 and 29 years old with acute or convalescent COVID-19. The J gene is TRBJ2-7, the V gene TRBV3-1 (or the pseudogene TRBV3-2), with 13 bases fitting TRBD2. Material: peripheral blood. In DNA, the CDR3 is TGTGCCAGCAGCCAAGCCTGGACTAGCGGGAGCCTAACCTACGAGCAGTACTTC. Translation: CASSQAWTSGSLTYEQYF.